This TCR beta chain was captured by sequencing in a study of T cells in Graves' hyperthyroidism and ophthalmopathy. Among the patients, aged 18 to 65, hyperthyroidism was newly diagnosed and had lasted under 2 months. Isolation of PBMCs was performed on 8.5 to 10 ml fresh peripheral blood. RNA transcripts were the template for amplifying TCR beta CDR3 regions. The primer set for the first-round RT-PCR of the TCR CDR3 was HTBI. TCRdb re-called the multiplex PCR reads through MiXCR, storing one row per CDR3 protein. The data show about 290,000 distinct CDR3 sequences, roughly 13% seen once. The CDR3 contains 12 residues. Between the trimmed V and J ends, which lost 7 bases and 4 bases, there was a span of 8 bases. Germline V gives CDR1 MDHEN, CDR2 SYDVKM. This clonotype has at least ten counts.

This chain links TRBV28 with TRBJ2-1; D remains ambiguous. This clonotype originated in a woman between 40 and 50 years old with Graves' hyperthyroidism. Sequencing was carried out using blood. This CDR3 is CASNKIYNEQFF. In nucleotides, the CDR3 is TGTGCCAGCAATAAAATTTACAATGAGCAGTTCTTC.